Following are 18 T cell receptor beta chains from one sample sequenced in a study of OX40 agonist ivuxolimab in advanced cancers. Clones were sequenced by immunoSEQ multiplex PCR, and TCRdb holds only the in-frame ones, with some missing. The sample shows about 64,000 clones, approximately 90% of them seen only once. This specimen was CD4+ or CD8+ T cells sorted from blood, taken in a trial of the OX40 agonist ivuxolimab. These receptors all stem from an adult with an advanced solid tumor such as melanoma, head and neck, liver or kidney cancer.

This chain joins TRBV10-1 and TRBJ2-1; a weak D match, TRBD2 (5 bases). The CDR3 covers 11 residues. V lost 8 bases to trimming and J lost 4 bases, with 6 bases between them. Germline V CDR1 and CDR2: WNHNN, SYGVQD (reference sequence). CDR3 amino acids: CASGLYNEQFF. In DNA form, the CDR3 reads TGCGCCAGCGGACTGTACAATGAGCAGTTCTTC.

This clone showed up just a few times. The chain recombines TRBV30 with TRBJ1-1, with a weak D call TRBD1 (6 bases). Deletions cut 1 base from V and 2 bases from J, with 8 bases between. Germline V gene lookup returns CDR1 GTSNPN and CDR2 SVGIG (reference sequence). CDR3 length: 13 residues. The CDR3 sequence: CAWSDRVNTEAFF. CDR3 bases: TGTGCCTGGAGTGACAGGGTTAACACTGAAGCTTTCTTT.

CDR3 amino acids: CASSPDRLGEKLFF. For the CDR3, the DNA is TGTGCCAGCTCACCAGACAGGCTCGGAGAAAAACTGTTTTTT. The chain couples TRBV18 to TRBJ1-4, with a weak D call TRBD1 (6 bases). Trimming stripped 2 bases from V and 8 bases from J, with 12 bases between. CDR3 length equals 14 residues. CDR1 is KGHSH and CDR2 is LQKENI in the germline V gene.

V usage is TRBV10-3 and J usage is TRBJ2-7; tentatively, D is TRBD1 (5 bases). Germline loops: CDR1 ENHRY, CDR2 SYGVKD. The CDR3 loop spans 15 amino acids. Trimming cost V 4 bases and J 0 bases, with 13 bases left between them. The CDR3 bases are TGTGCCATCAGTGGACCGACAGCCAGCTCCTACGAGCAGTACTTC. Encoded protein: CAISGPTASSYEQYF.

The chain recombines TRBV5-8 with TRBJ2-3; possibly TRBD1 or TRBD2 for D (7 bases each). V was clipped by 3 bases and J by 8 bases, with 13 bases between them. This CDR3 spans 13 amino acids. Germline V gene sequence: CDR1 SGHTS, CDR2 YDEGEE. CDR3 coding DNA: TGTGCCAGCAGCTCGTGGGAGGGGGCTACGCAGTATTTT. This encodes CASSSWEGATQYF.

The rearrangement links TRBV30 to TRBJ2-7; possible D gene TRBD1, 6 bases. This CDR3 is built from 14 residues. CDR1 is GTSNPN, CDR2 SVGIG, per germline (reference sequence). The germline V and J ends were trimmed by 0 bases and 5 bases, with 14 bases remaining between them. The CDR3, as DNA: TGTGCCTGGAGTGTAACAGGGTTCGGGAACGAGCAGTACTTC. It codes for CAWSVTGFGNEQYF. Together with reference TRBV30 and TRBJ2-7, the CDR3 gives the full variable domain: SQTIHQWPATLVQPVGSPLSLECTVEGTSNPNLYWYRQAAGRGLQLLFYSVGIGQISSEVPQNLSASRPQDRQFILSSKKLLLSDSGFYLCAWSVTGFGNEQYFGPGTRLTVT.

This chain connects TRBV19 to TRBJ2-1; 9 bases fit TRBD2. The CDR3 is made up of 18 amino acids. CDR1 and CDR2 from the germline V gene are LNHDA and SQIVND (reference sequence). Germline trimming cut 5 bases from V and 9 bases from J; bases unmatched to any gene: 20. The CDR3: CASSRAGQAGGASGEQFF. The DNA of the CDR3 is TGTGCCAGTAGTCGGGCGGGTCAAGCGGGAGGAGCGTCCGGTGAGCAGTTCTTC.

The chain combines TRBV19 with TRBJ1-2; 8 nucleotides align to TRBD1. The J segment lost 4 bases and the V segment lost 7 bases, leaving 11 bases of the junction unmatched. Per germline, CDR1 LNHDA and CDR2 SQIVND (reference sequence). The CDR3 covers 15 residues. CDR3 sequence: CASTDGQGQFYGYTF. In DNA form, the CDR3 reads TGTGCCAGTACCGACGGACAGGGCCAGTTCTATGGCTACACCTTC. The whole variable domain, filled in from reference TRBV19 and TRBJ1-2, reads DGGITQSPKYLFRKEGQNVTLSCEQNLNHDAMYWYRQDPGQGLRLIYYSQIVNDFQKGDIAEGYSVSREKKESFPLTVTSAQKNPTAFYLCASTDGQGQFYGYTFGSGTRLTVV.

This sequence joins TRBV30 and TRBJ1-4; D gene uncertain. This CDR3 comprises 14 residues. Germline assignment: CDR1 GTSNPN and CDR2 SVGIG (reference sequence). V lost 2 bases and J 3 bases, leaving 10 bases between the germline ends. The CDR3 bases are TGTGCCTGGAGTCAAGGACGGTCTAATGAAAAACTGTTTTTT. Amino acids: CAWSQGRSNEKLFF.

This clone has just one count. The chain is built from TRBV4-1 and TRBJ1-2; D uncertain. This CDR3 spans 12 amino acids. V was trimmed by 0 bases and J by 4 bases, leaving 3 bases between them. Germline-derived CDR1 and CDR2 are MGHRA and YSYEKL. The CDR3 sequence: CASSQETYGYTF. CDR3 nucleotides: TGCGCCAGCAGCCAAGAGACCTATGGCTACACCTTC.

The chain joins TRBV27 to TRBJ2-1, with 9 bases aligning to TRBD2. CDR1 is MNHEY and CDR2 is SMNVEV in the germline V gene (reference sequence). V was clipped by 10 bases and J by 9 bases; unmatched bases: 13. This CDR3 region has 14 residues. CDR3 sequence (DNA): TGTGCCACTAAGAGGCGGGAGGGCCGGGGTGAGCAGTTCTTC. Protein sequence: CATKRREGRGEQFF.

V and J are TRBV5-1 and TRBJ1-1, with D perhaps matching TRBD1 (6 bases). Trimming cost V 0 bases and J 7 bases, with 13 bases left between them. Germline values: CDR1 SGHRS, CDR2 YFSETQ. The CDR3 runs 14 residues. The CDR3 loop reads CASSLDSGGLEAFF. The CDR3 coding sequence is TGCGCCAGCAGCTTGGATTCGGGGGGGCTTGAAGCTTTCTTT.

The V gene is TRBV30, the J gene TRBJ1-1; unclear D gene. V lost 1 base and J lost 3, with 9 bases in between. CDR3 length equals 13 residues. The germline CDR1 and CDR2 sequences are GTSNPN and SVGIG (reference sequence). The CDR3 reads CAWSDFEDTEAFF. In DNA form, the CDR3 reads TGTGCCTGGAGTGACTTTGAGGACACTGAAGCTTTCTTT.

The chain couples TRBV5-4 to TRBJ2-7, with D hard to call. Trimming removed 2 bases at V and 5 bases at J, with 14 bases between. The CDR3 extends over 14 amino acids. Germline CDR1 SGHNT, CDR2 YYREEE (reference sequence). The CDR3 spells CASSLGQRSNEQYF. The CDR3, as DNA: TGTGCCAGCAGCTTAGGCCAGAGATCAAACGAGCAGTACTTC.

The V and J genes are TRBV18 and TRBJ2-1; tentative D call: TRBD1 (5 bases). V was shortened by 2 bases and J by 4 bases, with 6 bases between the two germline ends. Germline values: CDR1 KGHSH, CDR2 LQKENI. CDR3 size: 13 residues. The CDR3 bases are TGTGCCAGCTCACCAAACAGGTACAATGAGCAGTTCTTC. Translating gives CASSPNRYNEQFF.

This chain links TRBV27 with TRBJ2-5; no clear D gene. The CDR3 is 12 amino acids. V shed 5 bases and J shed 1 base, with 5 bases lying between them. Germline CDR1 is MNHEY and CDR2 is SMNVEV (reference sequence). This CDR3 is CASSPTQETQYF. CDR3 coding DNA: TGTGCCAGCAGTCCCACCCAAGAGACCCAGTACTTC.

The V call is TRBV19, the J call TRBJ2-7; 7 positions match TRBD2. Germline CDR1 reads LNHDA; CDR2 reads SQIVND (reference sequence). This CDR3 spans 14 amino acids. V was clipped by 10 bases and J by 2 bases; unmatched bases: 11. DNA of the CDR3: TGTGCCACCACCCCGGGGGGAAGCGCCTACGAGCAGTACTTC. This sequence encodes CATTPGGSAYEQYF.

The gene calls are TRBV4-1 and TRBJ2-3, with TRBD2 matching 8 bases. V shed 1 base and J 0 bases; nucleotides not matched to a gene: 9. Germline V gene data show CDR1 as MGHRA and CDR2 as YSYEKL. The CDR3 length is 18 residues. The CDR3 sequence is CASSQGRASGSSTDTQYF. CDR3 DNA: TGCGCCAGCAGCCAAGGTCGGGCTAGCGGGTCTAGCACAGATACGCAGTATTTT.